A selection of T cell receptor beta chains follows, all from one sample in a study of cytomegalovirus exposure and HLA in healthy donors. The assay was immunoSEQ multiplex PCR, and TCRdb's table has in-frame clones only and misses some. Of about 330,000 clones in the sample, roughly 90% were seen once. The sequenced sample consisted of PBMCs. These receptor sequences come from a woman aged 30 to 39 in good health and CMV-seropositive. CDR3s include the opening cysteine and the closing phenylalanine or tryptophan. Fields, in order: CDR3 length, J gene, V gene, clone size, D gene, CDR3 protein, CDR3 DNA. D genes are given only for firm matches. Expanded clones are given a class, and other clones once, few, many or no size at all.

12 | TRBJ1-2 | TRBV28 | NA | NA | CASSPRTDDYTF | TGTGCCAGCAGTCCCAGGACAGATGACTACACCTTC
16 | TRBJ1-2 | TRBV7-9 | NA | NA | CASSLREGEANYGYTF | TGTGCCAGCAGCCTCAGAGAGGGGGAAGCTAACTATGGCTACACCTTC
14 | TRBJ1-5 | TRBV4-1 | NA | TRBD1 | CASSQGTGRQPQHF | TGCGCCAGCAGCCAAGGGACAGGGAGACAGCCCCAGCATTTT
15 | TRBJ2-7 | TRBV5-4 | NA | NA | CASSEGARGGYEQYF | TGTGCCAGCAGCGAGGGGGCCAGGGGAGGGTACGAGCAGTACTTC
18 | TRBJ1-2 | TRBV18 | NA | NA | CASSPPSAHPTSLDGYTF | TGTGCCAGCTCACCACCATCGGCACATCCAACTTCCCTAGATGGCTACACCTTC
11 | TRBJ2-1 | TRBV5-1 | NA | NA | CASTGGGEQFF | TGCGCCAGCACCGGGGGCGGAGAGCAGTTCTTC
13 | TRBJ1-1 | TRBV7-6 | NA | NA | CASSLGINTEAFF | TGTGCCAGCAGCTTAGGGATCAACACTGAAGCTTTCTTT
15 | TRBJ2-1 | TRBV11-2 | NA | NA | CASSLDPSSYNEQFF | TGTGCCAGCAGCTTAGATCCGAGCTCCTACAATGAGCAGTTCTTC
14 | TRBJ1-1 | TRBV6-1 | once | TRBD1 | CASKGAGSDTEAFF | TGTGCCAGCAAGGGGGCCGGGAGTGACACTGAAGCTTTCTTT
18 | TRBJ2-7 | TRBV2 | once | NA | CASSELNRPSNPLYEQYF | TGTGCCAGCAGTGAATTGAACCGTCCCTCGAACCCTCTATACGAGCAGTACTTC
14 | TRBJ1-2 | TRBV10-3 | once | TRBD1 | CAISPGQGNYGYTF | TGTGCCATCAGTCCGGGACAGGGTAACTATGGCTACACCTTC
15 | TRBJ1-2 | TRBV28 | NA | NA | CASTPGEYSNYGYTF | TGTGCCAGCACCCCGGGAGAGTATTCTAACTATGGCTACACCTTC
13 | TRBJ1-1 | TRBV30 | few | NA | CAWSVGGQFEAFF | TGTGCCTGGAGTGTAGGGGGGCAGTTTGAAGCTTTCTTT
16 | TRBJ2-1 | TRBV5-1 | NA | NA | CASSLWGMSSYNEQFF | TGCGCCAGCAGCTTGTGGGGGATGAGCTCCTACAATGAGCAGTTCTTC
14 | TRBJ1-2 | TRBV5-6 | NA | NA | CASSWDLGKYGYTF | TGTGCCAGCAGCTGGGACCTTGGGAAATATGGCTACACCTTC
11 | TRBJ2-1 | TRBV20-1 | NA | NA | CSARDPPEQFF | TGCAGTGCTAGAGATCCTCCCGAGCAGTTCTTC
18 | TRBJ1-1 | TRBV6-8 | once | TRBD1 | CASSYKGQGAPLNTEAFF | TGTGCCAGCAGTTACAAGGGACAGGGGGCCCCCCTGAACACTGAAGCTTTCTTT
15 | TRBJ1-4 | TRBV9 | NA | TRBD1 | CASSVEGTVNEKLFF | TGTGCCAGCAGCGTAGAAGGGACAGTTAATGAAAAACTGTTTTTT
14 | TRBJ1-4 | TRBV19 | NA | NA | CASSRAGRNEKLFF | TGTGCCAGTAGTCGGGCAGGTCGGAATGAAAAACTGTTTTTT
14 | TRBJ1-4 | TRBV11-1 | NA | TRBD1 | CASSFGTGVEKLFF | TGTGCCAGCAGCTTTGGGACAGGGGTCGAAAAACTGTTTTTT
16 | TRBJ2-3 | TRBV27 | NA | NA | CASSPAGAMSTDTQYF | TGTGCCAGCAGTCCTGCGGGGGCGATGAGCACAGATACGCAGTATTTT
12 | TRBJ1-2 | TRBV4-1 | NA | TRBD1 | CASSPGGYGYTF | TGCGCCAGCAGCCCAGGGGGATATGGCTACACCTTC
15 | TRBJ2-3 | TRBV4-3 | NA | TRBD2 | CASSQDGTSGGPQYF | TGCGCCAGCAGCCAAGATGGGACTAGCGGGGGTCCGCAGTATTTT
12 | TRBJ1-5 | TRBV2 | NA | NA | CASSEAVQPQHF | TGTGCCAGCAGTGAAGCAGTCCAGCCCCAGCATTTT
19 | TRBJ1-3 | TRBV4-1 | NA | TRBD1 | CASSLDQGASYDSGNTIYF | TGCGCCAGCAGCTTGGACCAGGGGGCTTCGTACGACTCTGGAAACACCATATATTTT
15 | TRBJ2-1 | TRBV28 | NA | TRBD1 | CASITGDQGWNEQFF | TGTGCCAGCATTACAGGGGACCAAGGATGGAATGAGCAGTTCTTC
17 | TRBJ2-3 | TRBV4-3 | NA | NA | CASSQDFGGASTDTQYF | TGCGCCAGCAGCCAAGATTTTGGCGGGGCTAGCACAGATACGCAGTATTTT
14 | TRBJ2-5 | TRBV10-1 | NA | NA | CASIDRGGRKTQYF | TGCGCCAGTATCGACAGGGGAGGGAGAAAGACCCAGTACTTC
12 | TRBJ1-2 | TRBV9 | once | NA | CASSVGSGGYTF | TGTGCCAGCAGCGTAGGGAGTGGTGGCTACACCTTC
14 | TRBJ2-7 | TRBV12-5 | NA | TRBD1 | CASGPRDRALEQYF | TGTGCTAGTGGACCGCGGGACAGGGCTCTCGAGCAGTACTTC
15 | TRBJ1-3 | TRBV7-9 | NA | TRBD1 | CASSFTGGSGNTIYF | TGTGCCAGCAGCTTCACAGGGGGCTCTGGAAACACCATATATTTT
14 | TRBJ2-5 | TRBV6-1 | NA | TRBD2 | CASPSRGGGETQYF | TGTGCCAGTCCTAGCCGGGGGGGAGGAGAGACCCAGTACTTC
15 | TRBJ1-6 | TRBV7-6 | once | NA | CASSLFSGENSPLHF | TGTGCCAGCAGCTTATTCAGCGGTGAAAATTCACCCCTCCACTTT
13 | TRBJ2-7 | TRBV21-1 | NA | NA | CASRGTGSYEQYF | TGTGCCAGCAGGGGGACAGGCAGTTACGAGCAGTACTTC
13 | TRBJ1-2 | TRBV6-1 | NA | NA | CASSEVLGDGYTF | TGTGCCAGCAGTGAAGTCTTAGGGGATGGCTACACCTTC
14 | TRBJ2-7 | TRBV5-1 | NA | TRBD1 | CASRVTGSAYEQYF | TGCGCCAGCAGGGTGACAGGGTCTGCTTACGAGCAGTACTTC
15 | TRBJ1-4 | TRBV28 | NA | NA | CASKGYSLQREKLFF | TGTGCCAGCAAGGGGTACTCCCTTCAGCGAGAAAAACTGTTTTTT
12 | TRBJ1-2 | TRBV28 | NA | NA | CASSQLLSGYTF | TGTGCCAGCAGCCAACTTTTGAGTGGCTACACCTTC
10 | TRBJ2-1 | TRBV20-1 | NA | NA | CSATYNEQFF | TGCAGTGCTACATACAATGAGCAGTTCTTC
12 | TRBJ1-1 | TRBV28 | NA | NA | CASSTRQVEAFF | TGTGCCAGCAGTACCCGACAGGTTGAAGCTTTCTTT
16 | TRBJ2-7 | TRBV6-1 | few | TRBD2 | CASSKEPSGAMYEQYF | TGTGCCAGCAGTAAAGAACCTAGCGGGGCGATGTACGAGCAGTACTTC
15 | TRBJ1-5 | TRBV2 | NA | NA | CASSEVVYSNQPQHF | TGTGCCAGCAGTGAAGTGGTATATAGCAATCAGCCCCAGCATTTT
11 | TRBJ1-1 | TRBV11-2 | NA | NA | CASNKNGEAFF | TGTGCCAGCAACAAAAACGGAGAAGCTTTCTTT
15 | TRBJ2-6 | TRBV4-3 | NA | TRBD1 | CASSYTGVGANVLTF | TGCGCCAGCAGCTATACAGGGGTTGGGGCCAACGTCCTGACTTTC
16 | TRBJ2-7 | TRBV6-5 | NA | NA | CASSSLANPSSYEQYF | TGTGCCAGCAGTTCACTAGCAAACCCCTCGTCCTACGAGCAGTACTTC
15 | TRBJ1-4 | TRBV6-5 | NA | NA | CASSYSGATNEKLFF | TGTGCCAGCAGTTATTCGGGGGCAACTAATGAAAAACTGTTTTTT
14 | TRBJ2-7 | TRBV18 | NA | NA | CASSRGSIFYEQYF | TGTGCCAGCTCCAGGGGAAGCATTTTCTACGAGCAGTACTTC
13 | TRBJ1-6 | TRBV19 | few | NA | CASSFEGNSPLHF | TGTGCCAGTAGTTTCGAGGGGAATTCACCCCTCCACTTT
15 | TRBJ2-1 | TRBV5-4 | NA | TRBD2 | CASSLSSGTLDEQFF | TGTGCCAGCAGCCTCTCTAGCGGGACTTTGGATGAGCAGTTCTTC
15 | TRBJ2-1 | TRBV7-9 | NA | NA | CASSWGAGEGNEQFF | TGTGCCAGCAGCTGGGGGGCGGGTGAGGGCAATGAGCAGTTCTTC
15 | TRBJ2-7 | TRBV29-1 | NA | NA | CSVSARGPAGYEQYF | TGCAGCGTTAGCGCGCGGGGTCCCGCCGGCTACGAGCAGTACTTC
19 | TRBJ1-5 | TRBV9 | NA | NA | CASSAGDRSGTTYDQPQHF | TGTGCCAGCAGCGCGGGTGATCGGTCTGGGACAACTTATGATCAGCCCCAGCATTTT
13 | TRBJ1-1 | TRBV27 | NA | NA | CASSFREGLEAFF | TGTGCCAGCAGTTTTAGGGAGGGTTTGGAAGCTTTCTTT
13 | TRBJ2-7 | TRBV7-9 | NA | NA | CASSSRDAYEQYF | TGTGCCAGCAGCTCCCGGGACGCCTACGAGCAGTACTTC
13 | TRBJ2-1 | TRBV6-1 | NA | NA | CASSETVKLGQFF | TGTGCCAGCAGTGAGACAGTTAAGTTGGGGCAGTTCTTC